A selection of T cell receptor beta chains follows, all from one sample in a study of cytomegalovirus exposure and HLA in healthy donors. This table comes from immunoSEQ multiplex PCR, and its TCRdb copy is limited to in-frame clones, with some not included. Recorded for this sample: 220,000 or so clones. Sequenced: PBMCs. These TCRs come from a girl aged 2-10 years in good health and CMV-seropositive. The CDR3 runs from the conserved cysteine through the conserved F or W. D genes are given only for firm matches.

v_gene: TRBV19; j_gene: TRBJ2-1; d_gene: TRBD1; CDR3nt: TGTGCCAGTACTAGGGGAGGGACAGGGCTCTACAATGAGCAGTTCTTC; CDR3aa: CASTRGGTGLYNEQFF
v_gene: TRBV7-9; j_gene: TRBJ2-1; d_gene: NA; CDR3nt: TGTGCCAGCAGCTTAGAACTACCCCCGCTCAATGAGCAGTTCTTC; CDR3aa: CASSLELPPLNEQFF
v_gene: TRBV6-1; j_gene: TRBJ1-1; d_gene: TRBD1; CDR3nt: TGTGCCAGCAGTGCCAGCAGGGGGACTGAAGCTTTCTTT; CDR3aa: CASSASRGTEAFF
v_gene: TRBV2; j_gene: TRBJ1-4; d_gene: TRBD1; CDR3nt: TGTGCCAGCAGGGGACAGGGATTGGCTAATGAAAAACTGTTTTTT; CDR3aa: CASRGQGLANEKLFF
v_gene: TRBV4-2; j_gene: TRBJ1-2; d_gene: NA; CDR3nt: TGTGCCAGCAGCCCTAGACCGTCAATTGGCTATGGCTACACCTTC; CDR3aa: CASSPRPSIGYGYTF
v_gene: TRBV28; j_gene: TRBJ2-7; d_gene: TRBD2; CDR3nt: TGTGCCAGCAGTTTACCGGGGGGCTCCTACGAGCAGTACTTC; CDR3aa: CASSLPGGSYEQYF
v_gene: TRBV14; j_gene: TRBJ1-2; d_gene: NA; CDR3nt: TGTGCCAGCAGCCAAGATTGGCCCTATGGCTACACCTTC; CDR3aa: CASSQDWPYGYTF
v_gene: TRBV27; j_gene: TRBJ1-1; d_gene: NA; CDR3nt: TGTGCCAGCAGATGGGCCGCGAACACTGAAGCTTTCTTT; CDR3aa: CASRWAANTEAFF
v_gene: TRBV15; j_gene: TRBJ1-6; d_gene: NA; CDR3nt: TGTGCCACCAGCAGAGATGTGGGGGGTAATTCACCCCTCCACTTT; CDR3aa: CATSRDVGGNSPLHF
v_gene: TRBV6-4; j_gene: TRBJ2-1; d_gene: TRBD2; CDR3nt: TGTGCCAGCAGTGACTCGAGACTAGCAGGAGATTACAATGAGCAGTTCTTC; CDR3aa: CASSDSRLAGDYNEQFF
v_gene: TRBV6-5; j_gene: TRBJ2-2; d_gene: NA; CDR3nt: TGTGCCAGCTCCCCCGTAAACACCGGGGAGCTGTTTTTT; CDR3aa: CASSPVNTGELFF
v_gene: TRBV5-4; j_gene: TRBJ2-4; d_gene: TRBD2; CDR3nt: TGTGCCAGCAGCTTCCAAGGACTAGCGGGAGCTGGAGTTGACATTCAGTACTTC; CDR3aa: CASSFQGLAGAGVDIQYF
v_gene: TRBV25-1; j_gene: TRBJ1-2; d_gene: TRBD1; CDR3nt: TGTGCCAGCAGTGAAGGGGCCGGGACAGGGTATGGCTACACCTTC; CDR3aa: CASSEGAGTGYGYTF
v_gene: TRBV25-1; j_gene: TRBJ2-1; d_gene: NA; CDR3nt: TGTGCCAGCAGTGAATCGGGTACGGGGGTAAATGAGCAGTTCTTC; CDR3aa: CASSESGTGVNEQFF
v_gene: TRBV28; j_gene: TRBJ1-1; d_gene: NA; CDR3nt: TGTGCCAGCAGTTTTGGGCCAGGGGTGACTGAAGCTTTCTTT; CDR3aa: CASSFGPGVTEAFF
v_gene: TRBV15; j_gene: TRBJ1-2; d_gene: NA; CDR3nt: TGTGCCACCAGCAGGGACTTAGGGCGGACAAAAGGGGGCTATGGCTACACCTTC; CDR3aa: CATSRDLGRTKGGYGYTF
v_gene: TRBV9; j_gene: TRBJ1-5; d_gene: NA; CDR3nt: TGTGCCAGCAGCGTAGGGCAGAATAATCAGCCCCAGCATTTT; CDR3aa: CASSVGQNNQPQHF
v_gene: TRBV9; j_gene: TRBJ1-1; d_gene: TRBD1; CDR3nt: TGTGCCAGCAGCGTAGGACAGGGCAATGAAGCTTTCTTT; CDR3aa: CASSVGQGNEAFF
v_gene: TRBV28; j_gene: TRBJ2-1; d_gene: TRBD2; CDR3nt: TGTGCCAGCATAGGGCGGGAGGGCAGAGGGTCCTACAATGAGCAGTTCTTC; CDR3aa: CASIGREGRGSYNEQFF
v_gene: TRBV18; j_gene: TRBJ1-1; d_gene: TRBD1; CDR3nt: TGTGCCAGCTCACCTGCCGGGACAGGGAACACTGAAGCTTTCTTT; CDR3aa: CASSPAGTGNTEAFF
v_gene: TRBV25-1; j_gene: TRBJ1-4; d_gene: NA; CDR3nt: TGTGCCAGCAGTGGAGGGGGTCTTAATGAAAAACTGTTTTTT; CDR3aa: CASSGGGLNEKLFF
v_gene: TRBV2; j_gene: TRBJ1-1; d_gene: TRBD1; CDR3nt: TGTGCCAGCGGGGGACAGGGAGGTTACGGCACTGAAGCTTTCTTT; CDR3aa: CASGGQGGYGTEAFF
v_gene: TRBV21-1; j_gene: TRBJ2-7; d_gene: NA; CDR3nt: TGTGCCAGCCCCCCGGGACTAGTAGGGCGGGTTGATAACGAGCAGTACTTC; CDR3aa: CASPPGLVGRVDNEQYF
v_gene: TRBV7-2; j_gene: TRBJ2-2; d_gene: TRBD1; CDR3nt: TGTGCCAGCAGCAAAGCCGGGACAGACTGGCCCGGGGAGCTGTTTTTT; CDR3aa: CASSKAGTDWPGELFF
v_gene: TRBV6-5; j_gene: TRBJ1-6; d_gene: NA; CDR3nt: TGTGCCAGCAGTTACTCGAGGGAATTGAGATCACCCCTCCACTTT; CDR3aa: CASSYSRELRSPLHF
v_gene: TRBV5-1; j_gene: TRBJ2-2; d_gene: TRBD2; CDR3nt: TGCGCCAGCAGCTTGAGACTAGCGGGAGGGGCCACCGGGGAGCTGTTTTTT; CDR3aa: CASSLRLAGGATGELFF
v_gene: TRBV5-5; j_gene: TRBJ1-3; d_gene: NA; CDR3nt: TGTGCCAGCAGCCCTACGGGGGGCTCTGGAAACACCATATATTTT; CDR3aa: CASSPTGGSGNTIYF
v_gene: TRBV6-5; j_gene: TRBJ2-1; d_gene: TRBD2; CDR3nt: TGTGCCAGCAGTTACTCCGGGACTAGCAATGAGCAGTTCTTC; CDR3aa: CASSYSGTSNEQFF
v_gene: TRBV10-3; j_gene: TRBJ2-1; d_gene: TRBD1; CDR3nt: TGTGCCATCAGTGAGGCGGTAGGGGACAGGGGGTACAATGAGCAGTTCTTC; CDR3aa: CAISEAVGDRGYNEQFF
v_gene: TRBV7-6; j_gene: TRBJ1-1; d_gene: NA; CDR3nt: TGTGCCAGCAGCTTCGGGGGGGCGTACACTGAAGCTTTCTTT; CDR3aa: CASSFGGAYTEAFF
v_gene: TRBV4-1; j_gene: TRBJ2-7; d_gene: TRBD2; CDR3nt: TGCGCCAGCAGCCAAGCCTCCAGCGGGACCACCTACGAGCAGTACTTC; CDR3aa: CASSQASSGTTYEQYF
v_gene: TRBV21-1; j_gene: TRBJ1-5; d_gene: NA; CDR3nt: TGTGCCAGCAAAGACAGGGAGGAACAGCCCCAGCATTTT; CDR3aa: CASKDREEQPQHF
v_gene: TRBV28; j_gene: TRBJ2-7; d_gene: TRBD2; CDR3nt: TGTGCCAGCAGTTTAGGGACTAGCGGGAGGGTCAGCGAGCAGTACTTC; CDR3aa: CASSLGTSGRVSEQYF
v_gene: TRBV19; j_gene: TRBJ2-7; d_gene: TRBD2; CDR3nt: TGTGCCAGTAGTACTAGCGGGAGCTCCTACGAGCAGTACTTC; CDR3aa: CASSTSGSSYEQYF
v_gene: TRBV10-3; j_gene: TRBJ1-3; d_gene: TRBD1; CDR3nt: TGTGCCATCGGACAGGGCGCCCCTGTTGCTGGAAACACCATATATTTT; CDR3aa: CAIGQGAPVAGNTIYF
v_gene: TRBV7-2; j_gene: TRBJ2-6; d_gene: NA; CDR3nt: TGTGCCAGCAGCTTAGACAGTTGGACTGGGGCCAACGTCCTGACTTTC; CDR3aa: CASSLDSWTGANVLTF
v_gene: TRBV7-2; j_gene: TRBJ2-1; d_gene: NA; CDR3nt: TGTGCCAGCAGCTCCTTGCCAAGGACTCAGTACAATGAGCAGTTCTTC; CDR3aa: CASSSLPRTQYNEQFF
v_gene: TRBV5-1; j_gene: TRBJ2-7; d_gene: TRBD2; CDR3nt: TGCGCCAGCCATGATGGGCGGGGGAACTACGAGCAGTACTTC; CDR3aa: CASHDGRGNYEQYF
v_gene: TRBV5-1; j_gene: TRBJ2-7; d_gene: TRBD2; CDR3nt: TGCGCCAGCAGCTCCACCCGCACCTTAGCGGGAGTTAACGAGCAGTACTTC; CDR3aa: CASSSTRTLAGVNEQYF
v_gene: TRBV5-1; j_gene: TRBJ2-1; d_gene: NA; CDR3nt: TGCGCCAGCAGCTTGAATAGCGGCAATGAGCAGTTCTTC; CDR3aa: CASSLNSGNEQFF
v_gene: TRBV2; j_gene: TRBJ2-5; d_gene: TRBD2; CDR3nt: TGTGCCAGATTAGGGGGACCGGGACTAGCGGGCGCCTACTCTCAAGAGACCCAGTACTTC; CDR3aa: CARLGGPGLAGAYSQETQYF
v_gene: TRBV7-2; j_gene: TRBJ2-7; d_gene: TRBD2; CDR3nt: TGTGCCAGCAGCCGAACCGGGACTAGCGGGGGATACGAGCAGTACTTC; CDR3aa: CASSRTGTSGGYEQYF
v_gene: TRBV28; j_gene: TRBJ2-1; d_gene: TRBD2; CDR3nt: TGTGCCAGCCGACAGAGGACTAGCTCCTACAATGAGCAGTTCTTC; CDR3aa: CASRQRTSSYNEQFF
v_gene: TRBV27; j_gene: TRBJ2-7; d_gene: NA; CDR3nt: TGTGCCAGCAGTTTCGTCCCTGGGAGGCAGTACTTC; CDR3aa: CASSFVPGRQYF
v_gene: TRBV5-1; j_gene: TRBJ2-7; d_gene: NA; CDR3nt: TGCGCCAGCAGCTCTGGGGGCCGGAGCTCCTACGAGCAGTACTTC; CDR3aa: CASSSGGRSSYEQYF
v_gene: TRBV10-1; j_gene: TRBJ2-7; d_gene: NA; CDR3nt: TGCGCCAGCAGTGAGATGGGCAGTGACGAGCAGTACTTC; CDR3aa: CASSEMGSDEQYF
v_gene: TRBV2; j_gene: TRBJ1-2; d_gene: NA; CDR3nt: TGTGCCAGCAGCCCCGGGGTATACTATGGCTACACCTTC; CDR3aa: CASSPGVYYGYTF
v_gene: TRBV9; j_gene: TRBJ1-5; d_gene: NA; CDR3nt: TGTGCCAGCAGCGCCGAGGGGGATCGCAATCAGCCCCAGCATTTT; CDR3aa: CASSAEGDRNQPQHF
v_gene: TRBV29-1; j_gene: TRBJ2-3; d_gene: NA; CDR3nt: TGCAGCGTCCGTCACCGGGCCACCTACCCCGGAGGGACAGATACGCAGTATTTT; CDR3aa: CSVRHRATYPGGTDTQYF
v_gene: TRBV5-1; j_gene: TRBJ2-2; d_gene: NA; CDR3nt: TGCGCCAGCAGCTTGGGCGGGGCTACTAACACCGGGGAGCTGTTTTTT; CDR3aa: CASSLGGATNTGELFF
v_gene: TRBV7-9; j_gene: TRBJ2-1; d_gene: TRBD2; CDR3nt: TGTGCCAGCAGCTTAGAGTCTAGCGGGAGCAATGAGCAGTTCTTC; CDR3aa: CASSLESSGSNEQFF